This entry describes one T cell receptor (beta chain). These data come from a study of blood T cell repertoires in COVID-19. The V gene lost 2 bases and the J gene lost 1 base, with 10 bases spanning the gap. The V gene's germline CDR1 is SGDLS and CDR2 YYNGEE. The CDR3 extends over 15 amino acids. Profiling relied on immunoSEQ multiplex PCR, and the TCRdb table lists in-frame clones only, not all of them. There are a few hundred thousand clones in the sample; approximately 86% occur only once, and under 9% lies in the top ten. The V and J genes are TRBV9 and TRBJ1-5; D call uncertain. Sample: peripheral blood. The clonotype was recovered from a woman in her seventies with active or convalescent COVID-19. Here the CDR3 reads CASSVSGWSNQPQHF. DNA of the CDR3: TGTGCCAGCAGCGTCTCAGGTTGGAGCAATCAGCCCCAGCATTTT.